This passage covers 11 T cell receptor beta chains from one sample sequenced in a study of blood T cell repertoires in COVID-19. Using immunoSEQ multiplex PCR, the repertoire was profiled, and TCRdb retains in-frame clones only, with some absent. The data contain about 100,000 clones, 87% of them seen just once; the ten biggest clones take up about 15%. Sequencing used peripheral blood. The receptors stem from a man over 45 with acute or convalescent COVID-19.

This clone appeared once. The CDR3 DNA is TGTGCCAGCAGCTTGTGGAGCGTAGAGACCCAGTACTTC. Translating it yields CASSLWSVETQYF. The V gene is TRBV5-6, the J gene TRBJ2-5; no clear D gene. Germline CDR1 and CDR2: SGHDT and YYEEEE. The CDR3 has 13 amino acids. Trimming stripped 1 base from V and 4 bases from J, with 8 bases between.

This clone was counted a few times. V usage is TRBV5-1 and J usage is TRBJ2-1, with a tentative D call TRBD2 (6 bases). The CDR3 is 13 amino acids. Trimming took off 5 bases at V and 6 bases at J, with 12 bases between the two ends. CDR1 SGHRS and CDR2 YFSETQ come from the germline V gene. In DNA, the CDR3 is TGCGCCAGCAGAGCTTCAGCGGGCAATGAGCAGTTCTTC. Translated: CASRASAGNEQFF.

The chain combines TRBV30 with TRBJ2-7; TRBD2 matches at 7 bases. The CDR3 is 13 amino acids. With V trimmed by 2 bases and J by 0 bases, 1 base remained unmatched. Per the germline V gene, CDR1 is GTSNPN and CDR2 is SVGIG (reference sequence). The CDR3: CAWSWGGSYEQYF. In DNA, the CDR3 is TGTGCCTGGAGTTGGGGGGGCTCCTACGAGCAGTACTTC.

This clone has only one observation. The rearrangement links TRBV30 to TRBJ2-1; TRBD2 matches at 7 bases. V was clipped by 4 bases and J by 2 bases; unmatched bases: 8. Germline loops: CDR1 GTSNPN, CDR2 SVGIG (reference sequence). The CDR3 runs 15 residues. The CDR3 DNA reads TGTGCCTGGACCCGACGCGCGGGAGCCTACAATGAGCAGTTCTTC. As protein: CAWTRRAGAYNEQFF.

This chain joins TRBV28 and TRBJ1-4, with 7 positions matching TRBD1. V was clipped by 1 base and J by 0 bases; unmatched bases: 14. Germline loops: CDR1 MDHEN, CDR2 SYDVKM. This CDR3 comprises 20 residues. The CDR3 sequence is CASSLFNAGGSAATNEKLFF. CDR3 in DNA: TGTGCCAGCAGTTTATTTAACGCAGGGGGTTCAGCCGCAACTAATGAAAAACTGTTTTTT.

CDR3 residues: CASSLGTGLPQDGYTF. CDR3 bases: TGCGCCAGCAGCTTGGGGACAGGGCTCCCCCAGGATGGCTACACCTTC. The chain uses TRBV5-1 and TRBJ1-2, with 8 positions matching TRBD1. Germline V gene sequence: CDR1 SGHRS, CDR2 YFSETQ. The ends lost 0 bases at V and 6 bases at J; junction bases unmatched: 10. This CDR3 has 16 amino acids.

The rearrangement uses TRBV4-1 and TRBJ2-3, with 10 bases lining up with TRBD2. Trimming cost V 0 bases and J 1 base; bases outside gene matches: 1. The CDR3 covers 16 residues. CDR1 MGHRA and CDR2 YSYEKL come from the germline V gene. CDR3 DNA sequence: TGCGCCAGCAGCCAAGAGCTAGCGGGGGGCACAGATACGCAGTATTTT. Translating gives CASSQELAGGTDTQYF.

The CDR3 loop reads CASSVGSLGGPTYNEQFF. CDR3 nucleotides: TGTGCCAGCAGCGTAGGATCCCTTGGCGGGCCAACCTACAATGAGCAGTTCTTC. The V call is TRBV9, the J call TRBJ2-1, with a weak D call TRBD2 (5 bases). The V gene lost 0 bases and the J gene lost 2 bases, with 18 bases spanning the gap. CDR3 length: 18 amino acids. Germline assignment: CDR1 SGDLS and CDR2 YYNGEE.

The rearrangement uses TRBV18 and TRBJ2-1, with D perhaps TRBD2 (5 bases). The germline V and J ends were trimmed by 1 base and 7 bases, with 11 bases remaining between them. CDR3 length: 14 residues. Germline V CDR1 and CDR2: KGHSH, LQKENI. CDR3 region: CASSPRTGSNEQFF. CDR3 DNA: TGTGCCAGCTCACCACGGACTGGCTCTAATGAGCAGTTCTTC.

The rearrangement uses TRBV10-2 and TRBJ2-2, with 10 bases fitting TRBD1. This CDR3 has 15 amino acids. V shed 6 bases, J shed 5 bases, and the junction held 6 bases outside the gene matches. Per the germline V gene, CDR1 is WSHSY and CDR2 is SAAADI. In DNA, the CDR3 is TGCGCCAGCAGAGGGACAGGGGCGCGTACCGGGGAGCTGTTTTTT. It codes for CASRGTGARTGELFF.

This chain links TRBV4-1 with TRBJ1-4; D possibly corresponds to TRBD1 (6 bases). Germline V CDR1 and CDR2: MGHRA, YSYEKL. Trimming removed 2 bases from V and 4 bases from J, with 8 bases in between. This CDR3 has 14 amino acids. CDR3 nucleotides: TGCGCCAGCAGCCAACAGGGGTATAATGAAAAACTGTTTTTT. This translates into CASSQQGYNEKLFF.